The TCR beta chain described here comes from a study of blood T cell repertoires in COVID-19. Overall study context: T cells, B-cell-depleted T cells, or PBMCs supplied cDNA or gDNA.

V lost 5 bases and J 9 bases, leaving 15 bases between the germline ends. Germline assignment: CDR1 SGHTS and CDR2 YDEGEE. The CDR3 extends over 14 amino acids. Original methodology: Nucleated cell number was recorded as an estimate derived from reference gene primer amplification. Clones were sequenced by immunoSEQ multiplex PCR, and TCRdb holds only the in-frame ones, with some missing. That table gives V, J and clone size, and the DNA gave D and trimming. The data show under 75,000 clones, around nine tenths seen once. Material: peripheral blood. This TCR came from a human donor in a cohort sampled during active COVID-19. The chain carries TRBV5-8 and TRBJ1-6; D not certain. DNA for the CDR3: TGTGCCAGCAGAACAAACAGCCTTTCTTCACCCCTCCACTTT. Protein sequence: CASRTNSLSSPLHF.